This T cell receptor (beta chain) was documented in a study of CD8 T cells in ankylosing spondylitis. Study-wide findings and caveats: A motif of 7 to 9 highly homologous TCR beta variants was seen as apparently characteristic of ankylosing spondylitis blood. The disease-linked clones had a CD8+ phenotype and low blood frequencies.

With molecular barcodes, quantitative 5'-RACE was used to make the TCR beta libraries. Using its own MiXCR run on the 5' RACE reads, TCRdb lists one record per CDR3 protein. The table has 150,000 to 200,000 distinct CDR3 sequences, 25% to 35% seen once. This CDR3 comprises 15 residues. Germline V lookup: CDR1 LGHNA, CDR2 YSLEER. With V trimmed by 2 bases and J by 2 bases, 2 bases remained unmatched. On this clonotype itself: The antigen is unknown.

The chain is built from TRBV4-3 and TRBJ2-1; 8 nucleotides agree with TRBD2. This TCR was sampled from a male donor with ankylosing spondylitis. Sequencing was carried out using synovial fluid, either unsorted or a sorted T cell fraction (not recorded which). The CDR3 nucleotides read TGCGCCAGCAGCCAAACTAGCGGACCCTACAATGAGCAGTTCTTC. Amino acids: CASSQTSGPYNEQFF.